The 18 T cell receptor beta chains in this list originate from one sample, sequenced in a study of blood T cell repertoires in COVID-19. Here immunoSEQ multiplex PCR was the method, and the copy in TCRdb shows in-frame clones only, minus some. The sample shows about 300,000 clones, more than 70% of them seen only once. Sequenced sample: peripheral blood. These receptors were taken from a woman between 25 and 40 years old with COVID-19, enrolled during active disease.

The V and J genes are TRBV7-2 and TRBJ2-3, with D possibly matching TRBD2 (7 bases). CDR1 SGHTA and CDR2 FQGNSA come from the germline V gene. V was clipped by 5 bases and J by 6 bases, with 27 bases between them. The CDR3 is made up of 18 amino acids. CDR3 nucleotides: TGTGCCAGCAGCACAAAGGGGGGGGCGAAGTGGGAAACCGATACGCAGTATTTT. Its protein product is CASSTKGGAKWETDTQYF.

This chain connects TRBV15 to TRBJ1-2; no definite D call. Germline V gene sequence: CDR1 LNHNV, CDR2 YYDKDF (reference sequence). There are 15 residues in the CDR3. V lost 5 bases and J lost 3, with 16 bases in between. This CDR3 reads CATSHPTRRHYGYTF. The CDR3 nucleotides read TGTGCCACCAGCCATCCTACAAGGCGGCACTATGGCTACACCTTC.

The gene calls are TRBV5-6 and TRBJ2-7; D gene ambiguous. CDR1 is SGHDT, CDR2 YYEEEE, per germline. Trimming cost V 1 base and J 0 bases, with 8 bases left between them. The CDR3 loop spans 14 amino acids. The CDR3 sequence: CASSLFANSYEQYV. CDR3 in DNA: TGTGCCAGCAGCTTGTTTGCTAACTCCTACGAGCAGTACGTC.

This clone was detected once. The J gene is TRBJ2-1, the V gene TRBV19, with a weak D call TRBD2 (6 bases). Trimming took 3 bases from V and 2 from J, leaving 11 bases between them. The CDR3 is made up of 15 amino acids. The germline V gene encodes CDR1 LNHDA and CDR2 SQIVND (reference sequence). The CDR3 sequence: CASSIMEGTYNEQFF. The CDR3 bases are TGTGCCAGTAGTATTATGGAGGGAACCTACAATGAGCAGTTCTTC.

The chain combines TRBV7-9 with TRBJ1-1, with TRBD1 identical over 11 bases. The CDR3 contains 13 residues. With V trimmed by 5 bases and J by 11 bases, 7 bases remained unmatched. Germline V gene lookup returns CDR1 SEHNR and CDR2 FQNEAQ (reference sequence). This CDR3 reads CASSPAGQGEAFF. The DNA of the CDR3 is TGTGCCAGCAGCCCGGCGGGACAGGGGGAGGCTTTCTTT.

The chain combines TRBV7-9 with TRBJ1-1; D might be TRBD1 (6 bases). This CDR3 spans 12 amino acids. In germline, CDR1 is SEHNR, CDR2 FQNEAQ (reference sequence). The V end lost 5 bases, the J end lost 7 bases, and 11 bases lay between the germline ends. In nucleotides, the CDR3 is TGTGCCAGCAGCCCGGGACAATATGAAGCTTTCTTT. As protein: CASSPGQYEAFF. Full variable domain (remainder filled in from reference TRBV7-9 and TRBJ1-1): DTGVSQNPRHKITKRGQNVTFRCDPISEHNRLYWYRQTLGQGPEFLTYFQNEAQLEKSRLLSDRFSAERPKGSFSTLEIQRTEQGDSAMYLCASSPGQYEAFFGQGTRLTVV.

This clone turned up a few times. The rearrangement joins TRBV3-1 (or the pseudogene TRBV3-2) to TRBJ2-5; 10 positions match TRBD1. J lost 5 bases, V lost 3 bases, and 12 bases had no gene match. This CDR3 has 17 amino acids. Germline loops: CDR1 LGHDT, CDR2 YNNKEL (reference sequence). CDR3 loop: CASSHSTTGGYGETQYF. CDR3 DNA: TGTGCCAGCAGCCATTCCACGACAGGGGGCTATGGGGAGACCCAGTACTTC.

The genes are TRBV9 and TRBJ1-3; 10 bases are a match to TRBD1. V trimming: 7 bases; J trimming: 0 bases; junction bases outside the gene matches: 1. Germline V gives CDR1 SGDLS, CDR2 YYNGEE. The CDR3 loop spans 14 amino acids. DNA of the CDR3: TGTGCCAGCGGGACAGGGGACTCTGGAAACACCATATATTTT. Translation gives CASGTGDSGNTIYF.

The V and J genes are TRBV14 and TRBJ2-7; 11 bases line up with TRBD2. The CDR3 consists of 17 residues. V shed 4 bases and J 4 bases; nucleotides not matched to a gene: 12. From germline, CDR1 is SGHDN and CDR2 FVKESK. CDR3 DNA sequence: TGTGCCAGCAGCCCTTTCCCGGGGGCTAGCGGGGGGTACGAGCAGTACTTC. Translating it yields CASSPFPGASGGYEQYF.

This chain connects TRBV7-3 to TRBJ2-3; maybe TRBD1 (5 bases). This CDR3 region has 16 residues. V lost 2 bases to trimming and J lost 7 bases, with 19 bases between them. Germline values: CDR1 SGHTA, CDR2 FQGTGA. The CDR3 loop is CASSLVPLAGRNTQYF. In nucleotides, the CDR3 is TGTGCCAGCAGCTTAGTTCCTTTGGCAGGGCGAAATACGCAGTATTTT.

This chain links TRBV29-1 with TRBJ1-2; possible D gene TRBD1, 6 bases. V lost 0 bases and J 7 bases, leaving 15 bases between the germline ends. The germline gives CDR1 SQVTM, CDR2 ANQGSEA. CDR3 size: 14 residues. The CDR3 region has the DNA TGCAGCGTTGAAGATCGGAACAGGGTGGGTGGCTACACCTTC. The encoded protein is CSVEDRNRVGGYTF.

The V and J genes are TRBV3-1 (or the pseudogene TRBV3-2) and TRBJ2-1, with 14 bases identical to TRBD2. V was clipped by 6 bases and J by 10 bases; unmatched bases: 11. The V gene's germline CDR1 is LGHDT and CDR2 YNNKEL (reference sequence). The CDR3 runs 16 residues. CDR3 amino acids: CASSFRLAGGQWEQFF. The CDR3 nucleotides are TGTGCCAGCAGTTTCCGACTAGCGGGGGGGCAATGGGAGCAGTTCTTC.

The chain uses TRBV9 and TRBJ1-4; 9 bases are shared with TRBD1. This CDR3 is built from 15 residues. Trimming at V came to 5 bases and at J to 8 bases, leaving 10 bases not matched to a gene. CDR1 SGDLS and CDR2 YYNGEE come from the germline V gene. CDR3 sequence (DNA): TGTGCCAGCAGTACCAGGGGGGACAGGGCAGAAAAACTGTTTTTT. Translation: CASSTRGDRAEKLFF.

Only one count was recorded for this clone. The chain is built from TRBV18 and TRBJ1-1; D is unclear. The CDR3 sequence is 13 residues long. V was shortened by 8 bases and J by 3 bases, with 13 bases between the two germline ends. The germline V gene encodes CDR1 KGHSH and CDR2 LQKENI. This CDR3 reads CASRLTQDTEAFF. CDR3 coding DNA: TGTGCCAGCAGGCTTACCCAGGACACTGAAGCTTTCTTT.

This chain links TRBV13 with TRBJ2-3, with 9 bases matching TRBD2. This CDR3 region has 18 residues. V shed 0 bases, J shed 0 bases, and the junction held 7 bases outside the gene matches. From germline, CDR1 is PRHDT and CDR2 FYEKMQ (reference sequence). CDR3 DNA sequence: TGTGCCAGCAGCTTAGGCCGGCTAGCGGGGAGAAGCACAGATACGCAGTATTTT. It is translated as CASSLGRLAGRSTDTQYF.

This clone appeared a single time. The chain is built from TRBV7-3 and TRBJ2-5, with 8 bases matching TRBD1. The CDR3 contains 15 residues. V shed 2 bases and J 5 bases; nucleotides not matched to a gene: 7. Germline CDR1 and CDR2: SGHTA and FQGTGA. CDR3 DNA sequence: TGTGCCAGCAGCTTACGGACAGGGTTGGGGGAGACCCAGTACTTC. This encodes CASSLRTGLGETQYF.

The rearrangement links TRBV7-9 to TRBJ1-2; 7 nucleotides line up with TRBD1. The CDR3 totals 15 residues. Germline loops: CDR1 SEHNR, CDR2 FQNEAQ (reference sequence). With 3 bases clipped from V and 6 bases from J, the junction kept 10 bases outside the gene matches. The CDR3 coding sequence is TGTGCCAGCAGCTTTAATAACTGGGACAGAAATGGCTACACCTTC. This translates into CASSFNNWDRNGYTF. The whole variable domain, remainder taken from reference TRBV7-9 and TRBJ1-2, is DTGVSQNPRHKITKRGQNVTFRCDPISEHNRLYWYRQTLGQGPEFLTYFQNEAQLEKSRLLSDRFSAERPKGSFSTLEIQRTEQGDSAMYLCASSFNNWDRNGYTFGSGTRLTVV.

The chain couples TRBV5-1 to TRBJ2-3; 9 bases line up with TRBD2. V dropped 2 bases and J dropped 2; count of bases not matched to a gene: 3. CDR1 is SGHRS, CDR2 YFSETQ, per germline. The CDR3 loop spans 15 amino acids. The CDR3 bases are TGCGCCAGCAGCTTACCTAGCGGGAACACAGATACGCAGTATTTT. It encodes CASSLPSGNTDTQYF.